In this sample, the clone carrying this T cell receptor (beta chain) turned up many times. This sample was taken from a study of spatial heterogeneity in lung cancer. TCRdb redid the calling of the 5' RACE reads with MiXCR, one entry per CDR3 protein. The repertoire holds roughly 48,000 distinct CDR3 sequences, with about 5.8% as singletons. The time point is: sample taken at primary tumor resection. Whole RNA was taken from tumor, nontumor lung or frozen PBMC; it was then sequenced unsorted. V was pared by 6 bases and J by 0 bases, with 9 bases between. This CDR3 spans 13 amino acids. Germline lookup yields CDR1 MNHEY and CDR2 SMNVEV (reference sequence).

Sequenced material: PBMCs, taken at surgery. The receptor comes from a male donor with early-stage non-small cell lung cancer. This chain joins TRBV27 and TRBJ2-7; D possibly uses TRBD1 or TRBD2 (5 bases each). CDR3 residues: CASRSGSSYEQYF. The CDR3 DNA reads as TGTGCCAGCAGGTCAGGGAGCTCCTACGAGCAGTACTTC.